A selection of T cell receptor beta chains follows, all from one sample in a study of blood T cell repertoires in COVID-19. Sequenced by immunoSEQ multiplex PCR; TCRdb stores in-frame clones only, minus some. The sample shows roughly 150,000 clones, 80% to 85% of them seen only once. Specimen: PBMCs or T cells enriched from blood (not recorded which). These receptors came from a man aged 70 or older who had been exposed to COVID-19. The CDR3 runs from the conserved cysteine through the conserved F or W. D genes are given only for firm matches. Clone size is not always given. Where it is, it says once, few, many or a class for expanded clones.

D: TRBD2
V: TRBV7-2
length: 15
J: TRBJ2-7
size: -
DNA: TGTGCCAGCAGCTCGGGACTAGCGTTTGCCTACGAGCAGTACTTC
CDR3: CASSSGLAFAYEQYF

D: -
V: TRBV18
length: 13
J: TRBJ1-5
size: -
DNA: TGTGCCAGCTCACTTCAGGAAGATCAGCCCCAGCATTTT
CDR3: CASSLQEDQPQHF

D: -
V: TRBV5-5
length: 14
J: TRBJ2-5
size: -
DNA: TGTGCCAGCAGCTTGACAGGGCCCCAAGAGACCCAGTACTTC
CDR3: CASSLTGPQETQYF

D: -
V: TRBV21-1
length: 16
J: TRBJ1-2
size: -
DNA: TGTGCCAGCAGCACCAGAGGAAGGGTACAGGTAGGAGGCTACACCTTC
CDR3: CASSTRGRVQVGGYTF

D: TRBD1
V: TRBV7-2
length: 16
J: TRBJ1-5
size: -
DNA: TGTGCCAGCAGCTATACAGGACAGGGGGGAAATCAGCCCCAGCATTTT
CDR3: CASSYTGQGGNQPQHF

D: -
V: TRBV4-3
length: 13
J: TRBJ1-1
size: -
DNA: TGCGCCAGCAGCCAAGTCTCACACAGTGAAGCTTTCTTT
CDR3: CASSQVSHSEAFF

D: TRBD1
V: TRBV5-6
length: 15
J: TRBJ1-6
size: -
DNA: TGTGCCAGCAGGACCCGAAGGACAGGGAATTCACCCCTCCACTTT
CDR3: CASRTRRTGNSPLHF

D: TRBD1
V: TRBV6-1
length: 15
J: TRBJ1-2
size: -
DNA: TGTGCCAGCAGCGAAGGGACAGAACCTTTCTATGGCTACACCTTC
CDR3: CASSEGTEPFYGYTF

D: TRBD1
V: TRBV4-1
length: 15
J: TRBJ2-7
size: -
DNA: TGCGCCAGCAGCCAAGAAGCCGGACAGGGGGGCGAGCAGTACTTC
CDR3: CASSQEAGQGGEQYF

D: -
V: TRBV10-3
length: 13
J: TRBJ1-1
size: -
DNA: TGTGCCATCAGTGAGTCTTGGGGGGCTGAAGCTTTCTTT
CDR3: CAISESWGAEAFF

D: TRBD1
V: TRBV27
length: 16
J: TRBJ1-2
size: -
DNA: TGTGCCAGCAGTTTATATGGACAGGGTCCTAACTATGGCTACACCTTC
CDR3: CASSLYGQGPNYGYTF

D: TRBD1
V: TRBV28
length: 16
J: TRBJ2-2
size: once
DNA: TGTGCCAGCAGTTTGCCAGGGGGCGCCGGGACCGGGGAGCTGTTTTTT
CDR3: CASSLPGGAGTGELFF

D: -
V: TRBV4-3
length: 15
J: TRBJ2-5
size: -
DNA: TGCGCCAGCAGCCAAGGAGGGGGGGCTGTCGAGACCCAGTACTTC
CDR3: CASSQGGGAVETQYF

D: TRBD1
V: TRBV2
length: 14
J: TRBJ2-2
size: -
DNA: TGTGCCAGCAGGACCGGGACAGCCACCGGGGAGCTGTTTTTT
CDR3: CASRTGTATGELFF

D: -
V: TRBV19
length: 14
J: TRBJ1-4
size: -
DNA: TGTGCCAGTAGTTTATTTGGGCGTAATGAAAAACTGTTTTTT
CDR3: CASSLFGRNEKLFF

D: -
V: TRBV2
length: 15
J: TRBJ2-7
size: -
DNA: TGTGCCAGCAGTGAAAGGCTAGCGCTGAACTACGAGCAGTACTTC
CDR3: CASSERLALNYEQYF

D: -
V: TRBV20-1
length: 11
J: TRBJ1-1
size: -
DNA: TGCAGTGTTCCGTGGAACACTGAAGCTTTCTTT
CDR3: CSVPWNTEAFF

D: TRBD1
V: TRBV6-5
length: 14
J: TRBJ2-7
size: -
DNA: TGTGCCAGCAGTTACTCACGGACAGGGGGCGGGCAGTACTTC
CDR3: CASSYSRTGGGQYF

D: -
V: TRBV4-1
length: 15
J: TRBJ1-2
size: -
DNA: TGCGCCAGCAGCCAAGAAACAGGGCAGATATATGGCTACACCTTC
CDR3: CASSQETGQIYGYTF

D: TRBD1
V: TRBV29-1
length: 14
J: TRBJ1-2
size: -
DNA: TGCAGCGTGCTAAACCCGGGACAGAACTATGGCTACACCTTC
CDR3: CSVLNPGQNYGYTF

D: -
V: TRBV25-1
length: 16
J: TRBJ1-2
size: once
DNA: TGTGCCAGCAGTGAATTGAGTCGCGGGTTATTTGTTGGCTACACCTTC
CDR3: CASSELSRGLFVGYTF

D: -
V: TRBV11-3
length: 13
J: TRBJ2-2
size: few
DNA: TGTGCCAGCAGCTTCTTGAACACCGGGGAGCTGTTTTTT
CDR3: CASSFLNTGELFF

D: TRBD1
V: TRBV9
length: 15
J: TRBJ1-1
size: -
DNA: TGTGCCAGCAGCGCTCTACAGGGGGCGAGTGTTGAAGCTTTCTTT
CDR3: CASSALQGASVEAFF

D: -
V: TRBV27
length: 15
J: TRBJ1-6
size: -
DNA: TGTGCCAGCAAACCACAGGGCACCTATAATTCACCCCTCCACTTT
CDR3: CASKPQGTYNSPLHF

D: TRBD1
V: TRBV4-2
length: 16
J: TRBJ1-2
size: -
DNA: TGTGCCAGCAGCCAAGTTGTCGGCAGGGGGCGCGGTGGCTACACCTTC
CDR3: CASSQVVGRGRGGYTF

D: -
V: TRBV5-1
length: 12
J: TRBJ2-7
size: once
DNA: TGCGCCAGCAGCCCATCAGCGTACGAGCAGTACTTC
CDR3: CASSPSAYEQYF

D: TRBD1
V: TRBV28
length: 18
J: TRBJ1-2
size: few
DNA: TGTGCCAGCAGGCCAACAGGGGGCGTCAGTCCCGGTAACTATGGCTACACCTTC
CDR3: CASRPTGGVSPGNYGYTF

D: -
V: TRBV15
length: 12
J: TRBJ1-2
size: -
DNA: TGTGCCACCCTTAGCCAGGGAAGCGGCTACACCTTC
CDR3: CATLSQGSGYTF

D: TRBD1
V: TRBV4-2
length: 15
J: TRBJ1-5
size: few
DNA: TGTGCCAGCAGCCAATCCCGGGACAGCTATCAGCCCCAGCATTTT
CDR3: CASSQSRDSYQPQHF

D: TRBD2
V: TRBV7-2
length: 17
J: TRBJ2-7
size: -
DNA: TGTGCCAGCAGCCCAAGACTAGCGGGGGCCTCTTCCTACGAGCAGTACTTC
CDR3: CASSPRLAGASSYEQYF

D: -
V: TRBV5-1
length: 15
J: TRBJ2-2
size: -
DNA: TGCGCCAGCAGCTTGGGGCAGGGGAACACCGGGGAGCTGTTTTTT
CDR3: CASSLGQGNTGELFF

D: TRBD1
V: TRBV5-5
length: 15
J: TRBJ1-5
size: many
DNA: TGTGCCAGCAGCTTTACAGGGGGCGGTTCATTGCCCCAGCATTTT
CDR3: CASSFTGGGSLPQHF

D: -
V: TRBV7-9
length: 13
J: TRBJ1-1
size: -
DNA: TGTGCCAGCAGCTTAGGCCAGGGGATGTGGGCTTTCTTT
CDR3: CASSLGQGMWAFF

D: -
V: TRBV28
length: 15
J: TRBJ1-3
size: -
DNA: TGTGCCAGCAGTTCCTCGCGGGTTCTAAAAGGCACCATATATTTT
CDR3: CASSSSRVLKGTIYF

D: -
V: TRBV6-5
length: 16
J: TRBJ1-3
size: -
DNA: TGTGCCAGCAGTTACAACGGGGTGCTCTCTGGAAACACCATATATTTT
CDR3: CASSYNGVLSGNTIYF

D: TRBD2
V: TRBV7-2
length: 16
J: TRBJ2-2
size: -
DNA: TGTGCCAGCAGCTCCAGCGGGACTAGCTCCACCGGGGAGCTGTTTTTT
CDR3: CASSSSGTSSTGELFF

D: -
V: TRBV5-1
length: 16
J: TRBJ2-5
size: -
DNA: TGCGCCAGCAGCTTGACTACAGGTAGAGGATTCGAGACCCAGTACTTC
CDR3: CASSLTTGRGFETQYF

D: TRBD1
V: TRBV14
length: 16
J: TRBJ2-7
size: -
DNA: TGTGCCAGCAGTCGAGAGGCCCGGGACAGGGTCGGCGAGCAGTACTTC
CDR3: CASSREARDRVGEQYF

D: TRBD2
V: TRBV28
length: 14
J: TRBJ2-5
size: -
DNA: TGTGCCAGCAGTTTGCCTGGGACTAGCGGGACCCAGTACTTC
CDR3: CASSLPGTSGTQYF

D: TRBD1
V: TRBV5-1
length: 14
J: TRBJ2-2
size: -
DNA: TGCGCCAGCAGCGATACAGGGGGCACCGGGGAGCTGTTTTTT
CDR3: CASSDTGGTGELFF

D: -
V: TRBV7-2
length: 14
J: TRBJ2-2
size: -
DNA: TGTGCCAGCAGCCCAAGGACGGGGACCGGGGAGCTGTTTTTT
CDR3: CASSPRTGTGELFF

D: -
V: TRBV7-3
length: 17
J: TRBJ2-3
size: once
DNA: TGTGCCAGCAGCCAACGGGGGCTGCGGGGGAGCACAGATACGCAGTATTTT
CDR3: CASSQRGLRGSTDTQYF

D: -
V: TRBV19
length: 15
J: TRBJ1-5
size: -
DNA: TGTGCCAGTGCAACGCCAGGGAGGCCCCACCAGCCCCAGCATTTT
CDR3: CASATPGRPHQPQHF

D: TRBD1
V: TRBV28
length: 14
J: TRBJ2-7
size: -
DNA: TGTGCCAGCAGTTTGGGGCAGGGGGCCTACGAGCAGTACTTC
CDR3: CASSLGQGAYEQYF

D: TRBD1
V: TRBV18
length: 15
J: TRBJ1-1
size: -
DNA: TGTGCCAGCTCACAGGGGGCGGGCATGAACACTGAAGCTTTCTTT
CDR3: CASSQGAGMNTEAFF

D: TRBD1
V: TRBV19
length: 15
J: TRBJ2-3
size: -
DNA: TGTGCCAGTAGTATACAGGGGGCGAAATCGAATACGCAGTATTTT
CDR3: CASSIQGAKSNTQYF

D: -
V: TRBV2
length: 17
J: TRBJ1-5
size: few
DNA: TGTGCCAGCAGTGGCATCACCGGGACTGCTATTAATCAGCCCCAGCATTTT
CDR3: CASSGITGTAINQPQHF

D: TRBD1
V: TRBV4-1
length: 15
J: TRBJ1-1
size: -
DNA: TGCGCCAGCAGCCACCTCCGGGACAGAAACACTGAAGCTTTCTTT
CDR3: CASSHLRDRNTEAFF

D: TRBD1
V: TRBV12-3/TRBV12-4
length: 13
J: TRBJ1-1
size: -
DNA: TGTGCCAGCAGTTGGGGACAGGCGCAGGAAGCTTTCTTT
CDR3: CASSWGQAQEAFF

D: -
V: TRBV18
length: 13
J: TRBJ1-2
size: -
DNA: TGTGCCAGCTCTATCGGTTTGGAGGGTCGCTACACCTTC
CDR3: CASSIGLEGRYTF

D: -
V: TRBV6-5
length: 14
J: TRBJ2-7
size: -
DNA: TGTGCCAGCAGTTACACGGGGGGACACTACGAGCAGTACTTC
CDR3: CASSYTGGHYEQYF

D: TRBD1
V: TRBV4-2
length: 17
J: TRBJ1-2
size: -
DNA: TGTGCCAGCAGCCAAGATAAAGGCGTAGGGGGCCGCTATGGCTACACCTTC
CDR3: CASSQDKGVGGRYGYTF

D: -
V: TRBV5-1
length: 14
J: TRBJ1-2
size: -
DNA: TGCGCCAGCAGCTTGGCCTCCAGGGCTAGTGGCTACACCTTC
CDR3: CASSLASRASGYTF

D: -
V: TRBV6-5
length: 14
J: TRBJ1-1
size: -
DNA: TGTGCCAGCAGGACGACAAACATGAACACTGAAGCTTTCTTT
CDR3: CASRTTNMNTEAFF

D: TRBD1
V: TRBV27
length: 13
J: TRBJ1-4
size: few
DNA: TGTGCCAGCAGTACCGGGACAGCTGAAAAACTGTTTTTT
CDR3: CASSTGTAEKLFF

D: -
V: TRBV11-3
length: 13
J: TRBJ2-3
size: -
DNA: TGTGCCAGCAGCTTATATCTTGGCGATACGCAGTATTTT
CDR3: CASSLYLGDTQYF

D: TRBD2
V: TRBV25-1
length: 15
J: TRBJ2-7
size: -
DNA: TGTGCCAGCAGTCCTACCAATCTAGCGGGGGCCGAGCAGTACTTC
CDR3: CASSPTNLAGAEQYF